This TCR beta chain was sequenced in a study of T cell responses to AZD1222 COVID-19 vaccine. Pooled in the analysis were second doses at about 4 or about 12 weeks. Notes on the study in general: Clonal diversity was possibly underestimated, and the donors were mostly white British, with more females.

With respect to this clone: The antigen is unknown.

The CDR3 contains 15 residues. CDR1 and CDR2 from the germline V gene are MGHRA and YSYEKL. Between the trimmed V and J ends, which lost 4 bases and 4 bases, there was a span of 17 bases. Assay: immunoSEQ multiplex PCR; the TCRdb copy retains only in-frame clones and omits some. The profile shows roughly 100,000 clones, less than 85% of them singletons. This clonotype originated in an adult who received the AZD1222 COVID-19 vaccine. The chain links TRBV4-1 to TRBJ2-7; D might be TRBD1 (5 bases). Sequences were derived from peripheral blood, sampled 28 days after the second AZD1222 dose. Written as DNA, the CDR3 is TGCGCCAGCAGCCCCAATTCAGGACAATCTTACGAGCAGTACTTC. Amino acids: CASSPNSGQSYEQYF.